The 6 T cell receptor beta chains listed next were all sequenced from one sample in a study of CD8+CD57+ T cells in acquired aplastic anemia. The use of genomic DNA as template underpinned the TCR beta VDJ and CDR3 profiling. TCRdb recomputed calls from the reads with MiXCR, one row per CDR3 protein. The table lists about 180,000 distinct CDR3 sequences, 40% to 50% of them singletons, with around 3% in the top ten. Sequencing used sorted CD4+, CD8+, or CD8+CD57+ T cells (not recorded which) from PBMCs. Receptors originate from a human donor in good health.

This clonotype has only a few counts. The rearrangement uses TRBV30 and TRBJ1-1, with D possibly being TRBD1 (6 bases). Trimming pared 2 bases from V and 2 bases from J, leaving 9 bases between. Germline loops: CDR1 GTSNPN, CDR2 SVGIG (reference sequence). CDR3 size: 13 residues. CDR3 DNA sequence: TGTGCCTGGAGTCGGACAGTCAACACTGAAGCTTTCTTT. This gives the protein CAWSRTVNTEAFF.

Comments on this clonotype: A junction end diverges from the germline sequence, so it may reflect a read error. The genes are TRBV10-3 and TRBJ1-2, with D possibly matching TRBD1 (5 bases). The CDR3 contains 16 residues. Germline V gene data show CDR1 as ENHRY and CDR2 as SYGVKD. DNA of the CDR3: TGTGCCAGCAGTCTAAATCCGGGGACGGCGAGTAACGGCTACACCTTC. It is translated as CASSLNPGTASNGYTF.

This clonotype was detected ten times or more. V and J are TRBV9 and TRBJ2-7, with 9 bases lining up with TRBD1. Germline V gives CDR1 SGDLS, CDR2 YYNGEE. Germline trimming cut 3 bases from V and 3 bases from J; bases unmatched to any gene: 4. The CDR3 is 14 amino acids. The CDR3 reads CASSGGTGYYEQYF. CDR3 in DNA: TGTGCCAGCAGCGGGGGGACAGGGTACTACGAGCAGTACTTC. The variable domain in full, with the rest retrieved from reference TRBV9 and TRBJ2-7, is DSGVTQTPKHLITATGQRVTLRCSPRSGDLSVYWYQQSLDQGLQFLIQYYNGEERAKGNILERFSAQQFPDLHSELNLSSLELGDSALYFCASSGGTGYYEQYFGPGTRLTVT.

V gene TRBV15 combines with J gene TRBJ1-6, with a possible D match to TRBD1 (6 bases). CDR3 length equals 17 residues. Looked up from germline, CDR1 is LNHNV and CDR2 is YYDKDF (reference sequence). Trimming took off 3 bases at V and 6 bases at J, with 18 bases between the two ends. The chain's CDR3 is CATSSDKQGMPNSPLHF. In DNA, the CDR3 is TGTGCCACCAGCAGCGACAAACAGGGAATGCCTAATTCACCCCTCCACTTT.

The chain recombines TRBV19 with TRBJ2-7; TRBD1 is a possible D gene (6 bases). This CDR3 comprises 13 residues. Per germline, CDR1 LNHDA and CDR2 SQIVND (reference sequence). V lost 11 bases to trimming and J lost 4 bases, with 18 bases between them. The CDR3 coding sequence is TGTGCCCCACCCGGGACAAGGGAGTACGAGCAGTACTTC. This translates into CAPPGTREYEQYF.

The chain is built from TRBV25-1 and TRBJ1-5, with D possibly TRBD1 on 5 matching bases. Germline V CDR1 and CDR2: MGHDK, SYGVNS. Trimming pared 4 bases from V and 6 bases from J, leaving 13 bases between. The CDR3 is made up of 14 amino acids. CDR3 region: CASSGVGVTQPQHF. CDR3 coding DNA: TGTGCCAGCAGTGGGGTAGGGGTTACTCAGCCCCAGCATTTT. The whole variable domain, remainder taken from reference TRBV25-1 and TRBJ1-5, is EADIYQTPRYLVIGTGKKITLECSQTMGHDKMYWYQQDPGMELHLIHYSYGVNSTEKGDLSSESTVSRIRTEHFPLTLESARPSHTSQYLCASSGVGVTQPQHFGDGTRLSIL.